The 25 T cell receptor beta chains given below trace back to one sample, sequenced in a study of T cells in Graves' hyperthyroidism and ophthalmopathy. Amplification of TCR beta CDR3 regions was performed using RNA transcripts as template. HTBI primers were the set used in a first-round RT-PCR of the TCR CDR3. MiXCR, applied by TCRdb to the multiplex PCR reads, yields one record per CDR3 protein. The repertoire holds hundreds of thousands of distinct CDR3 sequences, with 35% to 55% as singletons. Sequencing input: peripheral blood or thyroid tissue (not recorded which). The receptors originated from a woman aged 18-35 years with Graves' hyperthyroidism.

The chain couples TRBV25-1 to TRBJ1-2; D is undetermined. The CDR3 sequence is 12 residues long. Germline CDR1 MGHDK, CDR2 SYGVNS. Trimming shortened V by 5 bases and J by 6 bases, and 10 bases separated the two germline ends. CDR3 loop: CASSSWEDGYTF. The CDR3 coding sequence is TGTGCCAGCAGTTCCTGGGAGGATGGCTACACCTTC.

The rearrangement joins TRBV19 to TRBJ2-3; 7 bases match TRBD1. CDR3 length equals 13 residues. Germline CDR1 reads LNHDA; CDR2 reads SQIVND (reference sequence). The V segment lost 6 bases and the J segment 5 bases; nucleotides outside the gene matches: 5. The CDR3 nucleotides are TGTGCCAGTAGGGCAGGGGGAGAAGATACGCAGTATTTT. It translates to CASRAGGEDTQYF.

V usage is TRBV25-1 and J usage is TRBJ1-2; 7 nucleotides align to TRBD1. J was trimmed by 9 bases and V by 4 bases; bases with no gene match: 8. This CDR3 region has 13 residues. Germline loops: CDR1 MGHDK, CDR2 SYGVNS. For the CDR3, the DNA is TGTGCCAGCAGTGCTGACAGGGTCGAAAGCTACACCTTC. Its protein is CASSADRVESYTF.

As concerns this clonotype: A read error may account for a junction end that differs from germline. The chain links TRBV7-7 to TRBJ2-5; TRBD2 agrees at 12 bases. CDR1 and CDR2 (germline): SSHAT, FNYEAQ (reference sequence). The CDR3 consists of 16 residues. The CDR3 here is CASSLAPGLAGETQYF. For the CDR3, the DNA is TGTGCTAGCAGCTTAGCGCCCGGACTAGCGGGGGAGACCCAGTACTTC. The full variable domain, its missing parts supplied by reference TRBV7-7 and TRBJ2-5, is GAGVSQSPRYKVTKRGQDVTLRCDPISSHATLYWYQQALGQGPEFLTYFNYEAQPDKSGLPSDRFSAERPEGSISTLTIQRTEQRDSAMYRCASSLAPGLAGETQYFGPGTRLLVL.

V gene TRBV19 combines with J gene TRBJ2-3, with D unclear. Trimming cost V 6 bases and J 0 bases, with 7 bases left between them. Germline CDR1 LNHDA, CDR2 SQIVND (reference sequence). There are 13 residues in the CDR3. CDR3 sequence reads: CASSIGSTDTQYF. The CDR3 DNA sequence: TGTGCCAGTAGCATCGGAAGCACAGATACGCAGTATTTT.

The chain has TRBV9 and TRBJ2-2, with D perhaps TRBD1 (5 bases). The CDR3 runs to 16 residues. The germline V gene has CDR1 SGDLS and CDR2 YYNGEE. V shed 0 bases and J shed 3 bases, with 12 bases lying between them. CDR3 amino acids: CASSVAGRADTGELFF. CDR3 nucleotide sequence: TGTGCCAGCAGCGTAGCTGGCAGGGCCGACACCGGGGAGCTGTTTTTT. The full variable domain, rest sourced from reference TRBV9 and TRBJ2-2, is DSGVTQTPKHLITATGQRVTLRCSPRSGDLSVYWYQQSLDQGLQFLIQYYNGEERAKGNILERFSAQQFPDLHSELNLSSLELGDSALYFCASSVAGRADTGELFFGEGSRLTVL.

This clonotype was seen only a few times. The CDR3 DNA sequence: TGTGCCAGTAGTATCTTCCAGGGACAGGTCTCCAGCTACACCTTC. It codes for CASSIFQGQVSSYTF. This sequence joins TRBV19 and TRBJ1-2, with TRBD1 matching over 8 bases. This CDR3 is 15 amino acids long. Losses at the gene ends were 3 bases for V and 9 bases for J; bases not matched to a gene: 12. Germline assignment: CDR1 LNHDA and CDR2 SQIVND (reference sequence).

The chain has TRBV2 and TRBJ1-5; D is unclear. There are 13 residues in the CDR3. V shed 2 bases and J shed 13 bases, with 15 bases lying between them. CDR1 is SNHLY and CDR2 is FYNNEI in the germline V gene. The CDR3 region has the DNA TGTGCCAGCAGTGAATGGAGGGCTGGCAATCAGCATTTT. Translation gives CASSEWRAGNQHF.

CDR3 residues: CASSGGQRINNQPQHF. The CDR3, as DNA: TGTGCCAGCAGCGGGGGACAGCGGATCAACAATCAGCCCCAGCATTTT. The chain carries TRBV9 and TRBJ1-5, with 7 bases fitting TRBD1. After removal of 3 bases from V and 3 bases from J, the junction contained 9 bases not matched to a gene. The CDR3 spans 16 residues. Germline loops: CDR1 SGDLS, CDR2 YYNGEE.

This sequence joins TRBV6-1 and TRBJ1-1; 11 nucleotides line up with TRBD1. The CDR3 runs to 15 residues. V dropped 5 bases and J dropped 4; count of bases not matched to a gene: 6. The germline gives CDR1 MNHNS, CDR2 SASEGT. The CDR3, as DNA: TGTGCCAGCAGTCGAGGGGACAGGGGGTTCACTGAAGCTTTCTTT. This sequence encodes CASSRGDRGFTEAFF.

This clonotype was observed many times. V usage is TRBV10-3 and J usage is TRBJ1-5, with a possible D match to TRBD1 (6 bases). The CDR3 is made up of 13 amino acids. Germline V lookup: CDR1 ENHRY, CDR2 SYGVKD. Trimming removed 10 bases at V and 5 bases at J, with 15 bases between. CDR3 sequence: CATGDVRYQPQHF. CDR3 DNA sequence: TGTGCCACAGGGGACGTACGTTATCAGCCCCAGCATTTT.

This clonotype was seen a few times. The CDR3 nucleotides are TGTGCCAGCAGTTCCGAGGGACTAGCGGGATACGAGCAGTACTTC. Translation: CASSSEGLAGYEQYF. The V and J genes are TRBV6-6 and TRBJ2-7; 13 positions agree with TRBD2. V shed 4 bases and J 4 bases; nucleotides not matched to a gene: 4. Germline CDR1 is MNHNY and CDR2 is SVGAGI (reference sequence). The CDR3 has 15 amino acids.

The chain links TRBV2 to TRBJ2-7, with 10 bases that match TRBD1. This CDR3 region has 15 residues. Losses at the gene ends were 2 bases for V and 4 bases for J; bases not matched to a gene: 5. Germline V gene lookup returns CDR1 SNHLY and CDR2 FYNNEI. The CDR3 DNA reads TGTGCCAGCAGTGAATCCCGGGACAGGGGTTACGAGCAGTACTTC. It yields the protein CASSESRDRGYEQYF.

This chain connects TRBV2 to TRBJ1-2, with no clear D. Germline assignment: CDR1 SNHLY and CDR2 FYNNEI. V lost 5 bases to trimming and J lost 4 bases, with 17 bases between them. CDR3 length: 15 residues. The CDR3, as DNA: TGTGCCAGCAGTCCCCGGCTTCGCCCTCTCTATGGCTACACCTTC. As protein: CASSPRLRPLYGYTF.

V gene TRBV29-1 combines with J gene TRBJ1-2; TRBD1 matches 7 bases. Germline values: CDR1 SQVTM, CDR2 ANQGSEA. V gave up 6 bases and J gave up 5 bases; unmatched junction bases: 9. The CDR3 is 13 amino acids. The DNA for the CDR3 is TGCAGCGTGACAGGGAGTGACGGATATGGCTACACCTTC. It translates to CSVTGSDGYGYTF. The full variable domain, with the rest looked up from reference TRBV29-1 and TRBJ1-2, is SAVISQKPSRDICQRGTSLTIQCQVDSQVTMMFWYRQQPGQSLTLIATANQGSEATYESGFVIDKFPISRPNLTFSTLTVSNMSPEDSSIYLCSVTGSDGYGYTFGSGTRLTVV.

CDR3 amino acids: CATSDPSTGEAFF. The CDR3 DNA reads as TGTGCCACCAGTGATCCTTCGACAGGAGAAGCTTTCTTT. The J gene is TRBJ1-1, the V gene TRBV24-1; maybe TRBD1 (6 bases). Trimming removed 3 bases at V and 8 bases at J, with 12 bases between. CDR3 length: 13 amino acids. Germline values: CDR1 KGHDR, CDR2 SFDVKD.

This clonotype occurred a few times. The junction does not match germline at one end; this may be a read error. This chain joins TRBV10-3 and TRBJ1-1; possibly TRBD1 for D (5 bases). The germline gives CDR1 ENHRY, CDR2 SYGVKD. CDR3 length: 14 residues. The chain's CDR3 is CASSYSRGVIEAFF. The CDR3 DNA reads TGTGCCAGCAGTTACTCGAGAGGGGTTATAGAAGCTTTCTTT.

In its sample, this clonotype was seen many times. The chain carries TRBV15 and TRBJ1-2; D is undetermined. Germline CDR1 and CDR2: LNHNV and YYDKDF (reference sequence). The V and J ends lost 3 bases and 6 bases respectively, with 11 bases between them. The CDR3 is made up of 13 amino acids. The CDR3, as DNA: TGTGCCACCAGCAGTGACTTACGGGATGGCTACACCTTC. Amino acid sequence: CATSSDLRDGYTF. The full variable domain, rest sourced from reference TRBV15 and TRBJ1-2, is DAMVIQNPRYQVTQFGKPVTLSCSQTLNHNVMYWYQQKSSQAPKLLFHYYDKDFNNEADTPDNFQSRRPNTSFCFLDIRSPGLGDTAMYLCATSSDLRDGYTFGSGTRLTVV.

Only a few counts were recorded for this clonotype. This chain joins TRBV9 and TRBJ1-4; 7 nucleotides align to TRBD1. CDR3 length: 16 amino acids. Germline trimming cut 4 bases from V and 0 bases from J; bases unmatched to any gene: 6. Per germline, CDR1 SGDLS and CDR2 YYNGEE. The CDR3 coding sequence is TGTGCCAGCAGCTTTGGGGACAGCGCAACTAATGAAAAACTGTTTTTT. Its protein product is CASSFGDSATNEKLFF.

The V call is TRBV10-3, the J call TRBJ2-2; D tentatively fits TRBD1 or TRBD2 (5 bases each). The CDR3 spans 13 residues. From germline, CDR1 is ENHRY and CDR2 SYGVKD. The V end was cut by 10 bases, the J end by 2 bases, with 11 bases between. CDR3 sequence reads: CATRDLNTGELFF. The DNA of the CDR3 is TGTGCCACCCGGGACCTAAACACCGGGGAGCTGTTTTTT.

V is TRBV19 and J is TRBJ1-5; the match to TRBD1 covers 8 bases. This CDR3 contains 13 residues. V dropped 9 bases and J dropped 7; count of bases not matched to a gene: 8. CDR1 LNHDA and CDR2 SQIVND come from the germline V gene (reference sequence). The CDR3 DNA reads TGTGCCAGCGCCGGACAGGGAGAACAGCCCCAGCATTTT. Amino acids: CASAGQGEQPQHF.

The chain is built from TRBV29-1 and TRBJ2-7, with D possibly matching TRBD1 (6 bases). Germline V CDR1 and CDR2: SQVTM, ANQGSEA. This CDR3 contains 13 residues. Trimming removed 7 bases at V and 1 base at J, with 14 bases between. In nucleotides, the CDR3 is TGCAGCGCCAAAACAGGGCCTTCCTACGAGCAGTACTTC. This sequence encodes CSAKTGPSYEQYF.

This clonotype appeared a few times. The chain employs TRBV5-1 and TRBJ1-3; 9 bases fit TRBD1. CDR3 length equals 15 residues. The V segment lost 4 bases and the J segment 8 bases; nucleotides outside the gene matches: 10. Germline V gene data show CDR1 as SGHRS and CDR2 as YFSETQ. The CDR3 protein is CASSLGTGQVDTIYF. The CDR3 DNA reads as TGCGCCAGCAGCCTAGGGACAGGGCAGGTGGACACCATATATTTT.

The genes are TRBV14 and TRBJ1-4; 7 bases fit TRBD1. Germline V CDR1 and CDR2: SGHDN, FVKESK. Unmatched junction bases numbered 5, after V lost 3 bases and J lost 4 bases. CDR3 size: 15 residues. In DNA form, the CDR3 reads TGTGCCAGCAGCCACGCGGGACAGTTTAATGAAAAACTGTTTTTT. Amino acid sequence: CASSHAGQFNEKLFF.

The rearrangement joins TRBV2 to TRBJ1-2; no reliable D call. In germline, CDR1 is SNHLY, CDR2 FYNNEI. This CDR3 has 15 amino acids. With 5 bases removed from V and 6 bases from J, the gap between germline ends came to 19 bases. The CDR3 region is CASSFSRIGMDGYTF. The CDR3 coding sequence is TGTGCCAGCAGTTTCTCGAGGATAGGGATGGATGGCTACACCTTC.